Below are 9 T cell receptor beta chains sequenced from a single sample in a study of cytomegalovirus exposure and HLA in healthy donors (dated by TCRdb to the late 2010s). The library was generated by the immunoSEQ multiplex PCR assay. A mixture of 60 forward primers for TCR Vbeta segments and 13 reverse primers for TCR Jbeta segments was used in the multiplex PCR. TCRdb holds this immuneACCESS table with in-frame rearrangements only. Some clones are missing; in checked studies, unresolved V genes explain under half, and the rest has no known cause. This sample comprises fewer than 150,000 clones, roughly 80% of them detected only once. The ten biggest clones cover 4.5% to 6.5% of the sample. The material sequenced was PBMCs. These receptors were taken from a male donor in good health and CMV-seronegative.

The V and J genes are TRBV23-1 and TRBJ1-1; D possibly corresponds to TRBD1 (6 bases). TRBV23-1 belongs to the ORF category, with a function that is uncertain. This CDR3 is built from 16 residues. The V end lost 1 base, the J end lost 11 bases, and 23 bases lay between the germline ends. This CDR3 is CASSQYRENGCRAAFF. The CDR3, as DNA: TGCGCCAGCAGTCAATACAGGGAAAACGGTTGTCGAGCTGCTTTCTTT.

The chain links TRBV4-2 to TRBJ2-7; TRBD2 is a possible D gene (5 bases). CDR1 is LGHNA and CDR2 is YNFKEQ in the germline V gene. The CDR3 extends over 15 amino acids. Trimming removed 0 bases from V and 2 bases from J, with 11 bases in between. The CDR3, as DNA: TGTGCCAGCAGCCAAGAGGAGGCTCAAGCCTACGAGCAGTACTTC. Translation gives CASSQEEAQAYEQYF.

V is TRBV6-6 and J is TRBJ1-1; 8 bases align to TRBD1. Germline CDR1 MNHNY, CDR2 SVGAGI (reference sequence). The CDR3 is 15 residues long. J was trimmed by 1 base and V by 6 bases; bases with no gene match: 7. The CDR3 DNA sequence: TGTGCCAGCAGACTAGACAGGGGTAAGAACACTGAAGCTTTCTTT. Translation gives CASRLDRGKNTEAFF.

The CDR3 spells CASSRRVNTEAFF. In DNA form, the CDR3 reads TGTGCCAGCAGTCGTCGGGTGAACACTGAAGCTTTCTTT. The chain recombines TRBV6-1 with TRBJ1-1; D gene ambiguous. Per the germline V gene, CDR1 is MNHNS and CDR2 is SASEGT. V lost 5 bases and J 0 bases, leaving 7 bases between the germline ends. The CDR3 runs to 13 residues.

V is TRBV5-4 and J is TRBJ2-1, with a possible D match to TRBD1 (6 bases). CDR3 length: 15 amino acids. Germline CDR1 reads SGHNT; CDR2 reads YYREEE (reference sequence). V lost 0 bases, J lost 1 base, and 8 bases lay in between. CDR3 DNA: TGTGCCAGCAGCTTGGGACAGGTGTCCTACAATGAGCAGTTCTTC. As protein: CASSLGQVSYNEQFF.

The sample holds a few counts of this clone. CDR3 coding DNA: TGTGCCAGCTCACCTGGGGGCAGCCCTAATGAAAAACTGTTTTTT. Protein: CASSPGGSPNEKLFF. The chain couples TRBV18 to TRBJ1-4; D might be TRBD1 (6 bases). Trimming took 3 bases from V and 3 from J, leaving 11 bases between them. Germline CDR1 reads KGHSH; CDR2 reads LQKENI. The CDR3 runs to 15 residues. The full variable domain, completed using reference TRBV18 and TRBJ1-4, is NAGVMQNPRHLVRRRGQEARLRCSPMKGHSHVYWYRQLPEEGLKFMVYLQKENIIDESGMPKERFSAEFPKEGPSILRIQQVVRGDSAAYFCASSPGGSPNEKLFFGSGTQLSVL.

This rearrangement joins TRBV11-2 to TRBJ2-7, with D tentatively TRBD1 (6 bases). CDR3 length: 15 amino acids. Per the germline V gene, CDR1 is SGHAT and CDR2 is FQNNGV. The V end was cut by 0 bases, the J end by 7 bases, with 16 bases between. CDR3 sequence: CASSLEGTPWEEQYF. The CDR3 nucleotides are TGTGCCAGCAGCTTAGAAGGGACACCCTGGGAGGAGCAGTACTTC.

The V and J genes are TRBV4-3 and TRBJ2-7; 12 bases line up with TRBD2. The germline V gene has CDR1 LGHNA and CDR2 YSLEER. J was trimmed by 4 bases and V by 0 bases; bases with no gene match: 7. The CDR3 extends over 17 amino acids. The DNA of the CDR3 is TGCGCCAGCAGCCAAGATCAGCTAGCGGGGGGGGGTTACGAGCAGTACTTC. This gives the protein CASSQDQLAGGGYEQYF.

The J gene is TRBJ2-3, the V gene TRBV28; 9 bases line up with TRBD2. V dropped 5 bases and J dropped 4; count of bases not matched to a gene: 7. CDR1 and CDR2 (germline): MDHEN, SYDVKM. The CDR3 runs 15 residues. CDR3 sequence (DNA): TGTGCCAGCAGTGGCGGGGGGGCTTCCCCAGATACGCAGTATTTT. It is translated as CASSGGGASPDTQYF.